One sample yielded the 28 T cell receptor beta chains listed below, sequenced in a study of cytomegalovirus exposure and HLA in healthy donors. Primers included in the PCR were 60 Vbeta and 13 Jbeta primers. Libraries were prepared by immunoSEQ multiplex PCR; TCRdb keeps only in-frame clonotypes and omits some of them. The table has 150,000 to 200,000 clones, about four fifths seen once. The material sequenced was PBMCs. Receptor source: a man younger than 40 in good health and CMV-seropositive.

This rearrangement joins TRBV6-6 to TRBJ2-5, with no clear D. The CDR3 covers 13 residues. Germline values: CDR1 MNHNY, CDR2 SVGAGI (reference sequence). V shed 4 bases and J shed 3 bases, with 9 bases lying between them. CDR3 amino acids: CASSSRNEETQYF. CDR3 nucleotide sequence: TGTGCCAGCAGTTCTAGGAACGAAGAGACCCAGTACTTC.

This clone was seen just once. The rearrangement uses TRBV5-4 and TRBJ1-2; D unresolved. Germline V gene lookup returns CDR1 SGHNT and CDR2 YYREEE (reference sequence). There are 12 residues in the CDR3. Trimming removed 5 bases at V and 8 bases at J, with 13 bases between. The CDR3: CASSLQDLGYTF. CDR3 coding DNA: TGTGCCAGCAGTCTTCAGGATCTAGGCTACACCTTC. The full variable domain, its missing parts supplied by reference TRBV5-4 and TRBJ1-2, is ETGVTQSPTHLIKTRGQQVTLRCSSQSGHNTVSWYQQALGQGPQFIFQYYREEENGRGNFPPRFSGLQFPNYSSELNVNALELDDSALYLCASSLQDLGYTFGSGTRLTVV.

V is TRBV5-5 and J is TRBJ2-7; D is perhaps TRBD2 (7 bases). The CDR3 sequence is 15 residues long. The V gene lost 3 bases and the J gene lost 5 bases, with 18 bases spanning the gap. CDR1 SGHKS and CDR2 YYEKEE come from the germline V gene (reference sequence). CDR3 coding DNA: TGTGCCAGCAGCTGGGGGGGCAGGCAGGCGGACGAGCAGTACTTC. This codes for CASSWGGRQADEQYF.

The V call is TRBV4-1, the J call TRBJ2-5, with 8 bases fitting TRBD1. Germline V gene sequence: CDR1 MGHRA, CDR2 YSYEKL. V shed 4 bases and J 4 bases; nucleotides not matched to a gene: 8. CDR3 length equals 15 residues. The DNA for the CDR3 is TGCGCCAGCAGCCGCAGACAGGGGAGTAGAGAGACCCAGTACTTC. Translated, it gives CASSRRQGSRETQYF.

CDR3: CASSGRGSYGYTF. Here the CDR3 DNA reads TGTGCCAGCAGTGGCAGGGGGAGCTATGGCTACACCTTC. The chain combines TRBV27 with TRBJ1-2; 7 bases line up with TRBD1. Germline trimming cut 5 bases from V and 4 bases from J; bases unmatched to any gene: 4. CDR1 is MNHEY and CDR2 is SMNVEV in the germline V gene (reference sequence). The CDR3 contains 13 residues.

The V and J genes are TRBV7-9 and TRBJ1-1, with D perhaps TRBD1 (5 bases). Between the trimmed V and J ends, which lost 3 bases and 4 bases, there was a span of 12 bases. CDR3 length: 14 amino acids. Germline V gene lookup returns CDR1 SEHNR and CDR2 FQNEAQ (reference sequence). CDR3 protein: CASSFHLGGTEAFF. The DNA of the CDR3 is TGTGCCAGCAGCTTCCATTTGGGGGGCACTGAAGCTTTCTTT.

V usage is TRBV4-3 and J usage is TRBJ2-7; 11 bases align to TRBD2. The CDR3 length is 18 residues. CDR1 LGHNA and CDR2 YSLEER come from the germline V gene. Germline trimming cut 0 bases from V and 5 bases from J; bases unmatched to any gene: 12. In DNA, the CDR3 is TGCGCCAGCAGCCAAGATGTGGGTCGTAGCGGGGGGGCCGACGAGCAGTACTTC. It is translated as CASSQDVGRSGGADEQYF.

This clone has a handful of counts. This chain connects TRBV14 to TRBJ1-1, with TRBD1 matching 11 bases. Per the germline V gene, CDR1 is SGHDN and CDR2 is FVKESK. V lost 6 bases to trimming and J lost 5 bases; unmatched junction nucleotides: 11. This CDR3 spans 16 amino acids. The CDR3 reads CASSDPRDRGMTEAFF. In DNA, the CDR3 is TGTGCCAGCAGTGACCCACGGGACAGGGGGATGACTGAAGCTTTCTTT.

J is TRBJ2-1 and V is TRBV19, with D tentatively TRBD1 (6 bases). V gave up 1 base and J gave up 0 bases, with 16 bases separating them. The CDR3 has 18 residues. Germline assignment: CDR1 LNHDA and CDR2 SQIVND (reference sequence). The CDR3 region is CASSIGGAGVGSYNEQFF. In DNA, the CDR3 is TGTGCCAGTAGTATAGGAGGGGCAGGGGTGGGCTCCTACAATGAGCAGTTCTTC.

The chain links TRBV11-2 to TRBJ2-6, with no clear D. The germline V and J ends were trimmed by 3 bases and 1 base, with 7 bases remaining between them. Germline assignment: CDR1 SGHAT and CDR2 FQNNGV. The CDR3 has 15 residues. CDR3 loop: CASSFSFSGANVLTF. Written as DNA, the CDR3 is TGTGCCAGCAGCTTCAGTTTTTCTGGGGCCAACGTCCTGACTTTC.

The chain recombines TRBV30 with TRBJ1-2, with 7 nucleotides matching TRBD1. In germline, CDR1 is GTSNPN, CDR2 SVGIG (reference sequence). CDR3 length: 14 amino acids. V was pared by 2 bases and J by 7 bases, with 10 bases of the junction left unmatched. The CDR3 here is CAWSRSGGVGGYTF. The CDR3 DNA is TGTGCCTGGAGTAGGTCAGGGGGAGTGGGTGGCTACACCTTC. Looking up the rest from reference TRBV30 and TRBJ1-2 gives the full variable domain: SQTIHQWPATLVQPVGSPLSLECTVEGTSNPNLYWYRQAAGRGLQLLFYSVGIGQISSEVPQNLSASRPQDRQFILSSKKLLLSDSGFYLCAWSRSGGVGGYTFGSGTRLTVV.

In regard to this clone: Other DNA sequences in this sample translate to the same CDR3. The V gene is TRBV6-5, the J gene TRBJ2-5, with D maybe TRBD1 (6 bases). From germline, CDR1 is MNHEY and CDR2 SVGAGI. Between the trimmed V and J ends, which lost 5 bases and 4 bases, there was a span of 17 bases. CDR3 size: 15 residues. Here the CDR3 reads CASSQGQDMGETQYF. CDR3 in DNA: TGTGCCAGCAGTCAGGGGCAGGATATGGGAGAGACCCAGTACTTC.

The chain has TRBV19 and TRBJ1-4, with D possibly being TRBD1 (6 bases). The CDR3 covers 15 residues. Trimming shortened V by 3 bases and J by 4 bases, and 12 bases separated the two germline ends. Looked up from germline, CDR1 is LNHDA and CDR2 is SQIVND (reference sequence). The CDR3 region has the DNA TGTGCCAGTAGTATTAACACAGGGCATAATGAAAAACTGTTTTTT. This encodes CASSINTGHNEKLFF. The variable domain in full, with the rest retrieved from reference TRBV19 and TRBJ1-4, is DGGITQSPKYLFRKEGQNVTLSCEQNLNHDAMYWYRQDPGQGLRLIYYSQIVNDFQKGDIAEGYSVSREKKESFPLTVTSAQKNPTAFYLCASSINTGHNEKLFFGSGTQLSVL.

J is TRBJ1-1 and V is TRBV7-2, with D possibly matching TRBD1 (5 bases). This CDR3 region has 15 residues. The V end was cut by 5 bases, the J end by 0 bases, with 13 bases between. The germline V gene encodes CDR1 SGHTA and CDR2 FQGNSA. CDR3 bases: TGTGCCAGCAGCGTTAGGACACTCATGAACACTGAAGCTTTCTTT. Amino acid sequence: CASSVRTLMNTEAFF.

Comment on this clone: Sequence at one end of the junction differs from germline and may be a read error. V usage is TRBV4-1 and J usage is TRBJ2-3; 8 nucleotides line up with TRBD2. This CDR3 is 17 amino acids long. Germline V gives CDR1 MGHRA, CDR2 YSYEKL. The CDR3 nucleotides are TGCGCCAGCAACCAAGACAGAGCGGGGGTTCCGCCAGATACGCAGTATTTT. This codes for CASNQDRAGVPPDTQYF.

The chain couples TRBV6-1 to TRBJ2-5; perhaps TRBD2 as D (6 bases). Per germline, CDR1 MNHNS and CDR2 SASEGT. The V gene lost 6 bases and the J gene lost 5 bases, with 19 bases spanning the gap. This CDR3 has 15 residues. Here the CDR3 reads CASSRGLLDGETQYF. The CDR3 DNA reads TGTGCCAGCAGCCGGGGACTTCTCGACGGGGAGACCCAGTACTTC.

The V gene is TRBV2, the J gene TRBJ1-2; D not certain. This CDR3 contains 12 residues. Trimming left V 7 bases short and J 8 bases short, with 14 bases between. Germline V lookup: CDR1 SNHLY, CDR2 FYNNEI. CDR3 coding DNA: TGTGCCAGCAACGGGAACAGCGCCGGCTACACCTTC. It translates to CASNGNSAGYTF.

This rearrangement joins TRBV7-2 to TRBJ2-5; 12 nucleotides match TRBD2. With 0 bases clipped from V and 3 bases from J, the junction kept 5 bases outside the gene matches. The CDR3 length is 17 residues. Germline V CDR1 and CDR2: SGHTA, FQGNSA. The CDR3 DNA is TGTGCCAGCAGCTTAGCATCGCCTAGCGGGGGGGAAGAGACCCAGTACTTC. As protein: CASSLASPSGGEETQYF. The full variable domain, in which reference TRBV7-2 and TRBJ2-5 provide the parts outside the CDR3, is GAGVSQSPSNKVTEKGKDVELRCDPISGHTALYWYRQSLGQGLEFLIYFQGNSAPDKSGLPSDRFSAERTGGSVSTLTIQRTQQEDSAVYLCASSLASPSGGEETQYFGPGTRLLVL.

This chain connects TRBV6-1 to TRBJ2-3, with TRBD2 matching 13 bases. Germline V CDR1 and CDR2: MNHNS, SASEGT. J lost 0 bases, V lost 8 bases, and 2 bases had no gene match. This CDR3 is built from 15 residues. CDR3 nucleotide sequence: TGTGCCAGCGTACTAGCGGGGGGGAGCACAGATACGCAGTATTTT. It codes for CASVLAGGSTDTQYF.

This clone was recorded only once. The chain combines TRBV7-6 with TRBJ2-5, with D perhaps matching TRBD1 (5 bases). V shed 2 bases and J shed 3 bases, with 7 bases lying between them. Germline V gene data show CDR1 as SGHVS and CDR2 as FNYEAQ. The CDR3 runs to 13 residues. DNA for the CDR3: TGTGCCAGCAGCTTATCAGGGAAAGAGACCCAGTACTTC. It encodes CASSLSGKETQYF.

In nucleotides, the CDR3 is TGTGCCAGCAGAAAGGGACAGGGGATGATGTATACGCAGTATTTT. Its protein is CASRKGQGMMYTQYF. V is TRBV2 and J is TRBJ2-3; 10 bases align to TRBD1. The junction had 10 bases not matched to a gene; V was cut back by 6 bases and J by 7 bases. The CDR3 loop spans 15 amino acids. In germline, CDR1 is SNHLY, CDR2 FYNNEI.

The chain employs TRBV7-2 and TRBJ2-3, with 11 bases matching TRBD2. CDR1 and CDR2 (germline): SGHTA, FQGNSA. Germline trimming cut 1 base from V and 7 bases from J; bases unmatched to any gene: 7. There are 16 residues in the CDR3. Written as DNA, the CDR3 is TGTGCCAGCAGCTTAGGGCTAGCGGGAGGAGGGAATACGCAGTATTTT. Its translation is CASSLGLAGGGNTQYF. Looking up the rest from reference TRBV7-2 and TRBJ2-3 gives the full variable domain: GAGVSQSPSNKVTEKGKDVELRCDPISGHTALYWYRQSLGQGLEFLIYFQGNSAPDKSGLPSDRFSAERTGGSVSTLTIQRTQQEDSAVYLCASSLGLAGGGNTQYFGPGTRLTVL.

This rearrangement joins TRBV25-1 to TRBJ2-3; weak D call: TRBD1 (5 bases). The CDR3 is 15 amino acids. V was trimmed by 8 bases and J by 4 bases, leaving 19 bases between them. Germline V gene lookup returns CDR1 MGHDK and CDR2 SYGVNS. The CDR3 here is CASQDGAPSADTQYF. The CDR3 nucleotides read TGTGCCAGCCAGGATGGGGCCCCGTCGGCAGATACGCAGTATTTT.

This clone has only a few counts. The J gene is TRBJ2-3, the V gene TRBV5-1, with 8 bases fitting TRBD2. This CDR3 has 16 residues. Per the germline V gene, CDR1 is SGHRS and CDR2 is YFSETQ. V was pared by 0 bases and J by 1 base, with 4 bases of the junction left unmatched. DNA of the CDR3: TGCGCCAGCAGCTTGGCCGGAGCGGGGGGCACAGATACGCAGTATTTT. Translating it yields CASSLAGAGGTDTQYF. Using reference TRBV5-1 and TRBJ2-3 for the parts outside the CDR3, the full variable domain is KAGVTQTPRYLIKTRGQQVTLSCSPISGHRSVSWYQQTPGQGLQFLFEYFSETQRNKGNFPGRFSGRQFSNSRSEMNVSTLELGDSALYLCASSLAGAGGTDTQYFGPGTRLTVL.

This clone was observed a few times. This rearrangement joins TRBV27 to TRBJ1-1; no clear D. This CDR3 contains 14 residues. Trimming left V 8 bases short and J 4 bases short, with 17 bases between. Germline lookup yields CDR1 MNHEY and CDR2 SMNVEV (reference sequence). CDR3 nucleotides: TGTGCCAGCCCAGAGCGGGGTTCGGGCACTGAAGCTTTCTTT. Protein product: CASPERGSGTEAFF.

Only a few counts were recorded for this clone. The chain uses TRBV11-2 and TRBJ2-2, with D maybe TRBD2 (6 bases). Trimming left V 4 bases short and J 4 bases short, with 10 bases between. From germline, CDR1 is SGHAT and CDR2 FQNNGV. This CDR3 has 14 residues. The CDR3 protein is CASSSGGFTGELFF. The CDR3 coding sequence is TGTGCCAGCAGCTCCGGGGGTTTCACCGGGGAGCTGTTTTTT.

The rearrangement links TRBV7-9 to TRBJ2-1; D is undetermined. In germline, CDR1 is SEHNR, CDR2 FQNEAQ (reference sequence). V was trimmed by 0 bases and J by 10 bases, leaving 4 bases between them. This CDR3 is 11 amino acids long. The CDR3 DNA reads TGTGCCAGCAGCTTAGCTGTAGAGCAGTTCTTC. Translating gives CASSLAVEQFF.

The rearrangement uses TRBV5-4 and TRBJ2-2; D might be TRBD1 (5 bases). This CDR3 has 15 residues. From germline, CDR1 is SGHNT and CDR2 YYREEE (reference sequence). V lost 4 bases, J lost 6 bases, and 16 bases lay in between. CDR3 in DNA: TGTGCCAGCAGCCTCGACAGTGCCTTGTCCGGGGAGCTGTTTTTT. This translates into CASSLDSALSGELFF.